A few counts support the clone carrying this TCR beta chain. The antigen remains unidentified. The germline V gene has CDR1 MNHNY and CDR2 SVGAGI (reference sequence). V lost 6 bases, J lost 9 bases, and 18 bases lay in between. The CDR3 has 14 amino acids. An overlapping HIV-1 Gag peptide pool stimulated these cells at about 1 ug/peptide/mL. Sorting selected CD4+ T cells upregulating both CD40 ligand and CD69. The record originates from a study of persistence of HIV-infected CD4 T cells. This was the immunoSEQ version 4 assay in survey mode. The data were produced by immunoSEQ multiplex PCR, yet TCRdb's version contains in-frame clones alone and is incomplete. Of about 20,000 clones listed, roughly two thirds were seen once; the top ten hold 1.5% to 2%.

The specimen comprised CD4+ T cells sorted from PBMCs after 18-hour stimulation, sampled from a patient who received antiretroviral therapy. The rearrangement links TRBV6-6 to TRBJ1-3; D perhaps matches TRBD1 (5 bases). This clonotype originated in an adult woman with HIV who was CMV-seropositive. The CDR3 nucleotides are TGTGCCAGCAGCCCTGACAGCGTCCGCGGCACCATATATTTT. Amino acids: CASSPDSVRGTIYF.